Listed below are T cell receptor beta chains from one sample, sequenced in a study of shared clonotypes between healthy human individuals. Profiled with immunoSEQ multiplex PCR; TCRdb holds only in-frame clones, not every one. This sample carries a few million clones, approximately 94% of them seen once, and the ten largest clones take roughly 0.14%. What was sequenced was naive CD4+ T cells sorted from blood. The receptor source for this set is a man younger than 35 in good health. CDR3s leave out the opening cysteine and the closing phenylalanine or tryptophan.

TRBJ2-7	TRBV18	ASSPPGYGIEQY
TRBJ2-2	TRBV30	AWRGQNTGELF
TRBJ1-2	TRBV5-1	ASSLDLGLYGYT
TRBJ1-2	TRBV30	AWGTGDGGYT
TRBJ1-5	TRBV7-9	ASSWTANQPQH
TRBJ1-3	TRBV10-3	AISDTARSGNTIY
TRBJ2-5	TRBV28	ASGEAGGPSETQY
TRBJ2-1	TRBV5-1	ASSPTGQGGDRNEQF
TRBJ2-1	TRBV4-3	ASSQEFGVPHNEQF
TRBJ2-3	TRBV5-1	ASSIKLAGGTDTQY
TRBJ2-1	TRBV5-4	ASSSRDRDYNEQF
TRBJ2-2	TRBV6-1	ASSKRTGQGGELF
TRBJ2-7	TRBV30	AWAMTSGGAYEQY
TRBJ2-1	TRBV5-4	ASSSRDLHTYNEQF
TRBJ2-7	TRBV6-5	ASNGSPAYEQY
.	TRBV6-5	ASRSQESSYEQY
TRBJ2-3	TRBV10-3	AISGGTSGDTQY
TRBJ2-7	TRBV9	ASSVGPSGTPPFSYEQY
TRBJ2-3	TRBV7-7	ASSQSSGGHPDTQY
TRBJ1-2	TRBV5-1	ASSSVPGNYGYT
TRBJ2-2	TRBV10-3	AISESRRVSGELF
TRBJ1-5	TRBV19	ASKGQGNQPQH
TRBJ2-7	TRBV11-2	ASSPRLGGSEQY
TRBJ2-7	TRBV9	ASSVGGTGSYEQY
TRBJ1-1	TRBV29-1	SVYKQGNTEAF
TRBJ2-5	TRBV12-1	ASSSSGGREIQETQY
TRBJ1-6	TRBV6-5	ASSYSTGSPLH